The next 32 T cell receptor beta chains were all read from a single sample in a study of blood T cell repertoires in COVID-19. Measured with immunoSEQ multiplex PCR; TCRdb has only the in-frame clones, and not every one. The repertoire holds 40,000 to 55,000 clones, with 65% to 85% as singletons. Material: peripheral blood. The receptors shown here come from a man between 50 and 59 years old with active COVID-19.

The V gene is TRBV6-6, the J gene TRBJ1-2, with 8 nucleotides matching TRBD1. The CDR3 totals 16 residues. Germline V lookup: CDR1 MNHNY, CDR2 SVGAGI (reference sequence). The V segment lost 7 bases and the J segment 0 bases; nucleotides outside the gene matches: 10. Here the CDR3 reads CASTATRTGTNYGYTF. The CDR3 DNA sequence: TGTGCCAGCACCGCCACTCGGACAGGGACTAACTATGGCTACACCTTC.

The V call is TRBV7-9, the J call TRBJ1-2; weak D call: TRBD1 (6 bases). V was trimmed by 3 bases and J by 5 bases, leaving 10 bases between them. The CDR3 has 13 amino acids. The germline V gene has CDR1 SEHNR and CDR2 FQNEAQ (reference sequence). CDR3 sequence (DNA): TGTGCCAGCAGCTTTAACAGGGTTTATGGCTACACCTTC. Translated: CASSFNRVYGYTF.

The rearrangement links TRBV10-3 to TRBJ2-7; 9 nucleotides align to TRBD1. V lost 6 bases and J lost 2; bases outside the gene matches: 2. The length of the CDR3 is 13 residues. Germline CDR1 reads ENHRY; CDR2 reads SYGVKD. The CDR3 DNA reads TGTGCCATCAGCACAGGGGGCACCTACGAGCAGTACTTC. This translates into CAISTGGTYEQYF.

This chain uses TRBV5-1 with TRBJ1-4; D gene unclear. V lost 3 bases and J lost 6, with 12 bases in between. CDR1 and CDR2 (germline): SGHRS, YFSETQ. The CDR3 is 14 residues long. This CDR3 is CASSYFGRDEKLFF. The CDR3 region has the DNA TGCGCCAGCAGCTACTTTGGGCGGGATGAAAAACTGTTTTTT.

This chain uses TRBV5-1 with TRBJ1-3; tentatively, D is TRBD1 (6 bases). Germline CDR1 and CDR2: SGHRS and YFSETQ. The CDR3 totals 16 residues. Trimming pared 4 bases from V and 4 bases from J, leaving 18 bases between. The CDR3 protein is CASSQGQSPVGNTIYF. In DNA, the CDR3 is TGCGCCAGCAGCCAAGGACAGTCCCCGGTGGGAAACACCATATATTTT.

The J gene is TRBJ2-3, the V gene TRBV11-2; 8 bases align to TRBD2. CDR3 length: 16 amino acids. CDR1 is SGHAT, CDR2 FQNNGV, per germline. V lost 4 bases, J lost 5 bases, and 11 bases stayed unmatched. The chain's CDR3 is CASSSSMAGGLDTQYF. Written as DNA, the CDR3 is TGTGCCAGCAGCTCATCGATGGCGGGGGGATTAGATACGCAGTATTTT. The full variable domain, completed using reference TRBV11-2 and TRBJ2-3, is EAGVAQSPRYKIIEKRQSVAFWCNPISGHATLYWYQQILGQGPKLLIQFQNNGVVDDSQLPKDRFSAERLKGVDSTLKIQPAKLEDSAVYLCASSSSMAGGLDTQYFGPGTRLTVL.

The chain carries TRBV10-3 and TRBJ2-3; 8 nucleotides line up with TRBD2. This CDR3 comprises 15 residues. V lost 3 bases and J lost 4; bases outside the gene matches: 6. Per germline, CDR1 ENHRY and CDR2 SYGVKD. This chain's CDR3 is CAISDPGTRSDTQYF. As DNA, the CDR3 is TGTGCCATCAGTGACCCGGGGACTAGGTCAGATACGCAGTATTTT.

This sequence joins TRBV5-1 and TRBJ1-2; D is possibly TRBD1 (5 bases). Between the trimmed V and J ends, which lost 5 bases and 9 bases, there was a span of 20 bases. The CDR3 length is 14 residues. Germline V lookup: CDR1 SGHRS, CDR2 YFSETQ. The CDR3 reads CASRGLPGINSYTF. CDR3 coding DNA: TGCGCCAGCAGGGGACTCCCGGGGATAAATAGCTACACCTTC. The full variable domain, in which reference TRBV5-1 and TRBJ1-2 provide the parts outside the CDR3, is KAGVTQTPRYLIKTRGQQVTLSCSPISGHRSVSWYQQTPGQGLQFLFEYFSETQRNKGNFPGRFSGRQFSNSRSEMNVSTLELGDSALYLCASRGLPGINSYTFGSGTRLTVV.

The chain employs TRBV10-3 and TRBJ2-1, with D possibly matching TRBD2 (6 bases). Per the germline V gene, CDR1 is ENHRY and CDR2 is SYGVKD. The CDR3 consists of 17 residues. Trimming cost V 10 bases and J 9 bases, with 31 bases left between them. CDR3 coding DNA: TGTGCCAGCACCCCCAGAGCGGGTATCCGCGGATCGGGTGAGCAGTTCTTC. It encodes CASTPRAGIRGSGEQFF.

The chain combines TRBV4-1 with TRBJ2-2; D is unclear. This CDR3 region has 14 residues. Trimming cost V 2 bases and J 4 bases, with 8 bases left between them. Germline loops: CDR1 MGHRA, CDR2 YSYEKL. CDR3 amino acids: CASSQRTPTGELFF. The CDR3 nucleotides are TGCGCCAGCAGCCAACGTACACCCACCGGGGAGCTGTTTTTT.

The chain links TRBV2 to TRBJ1-4; D not certain. This CDR3 is built from 15 residues. Per germline, CDR1 SNHLY and CDR2 FYNNEI. The ends were cut back, 5 bases at V and 3 bases at J, with 13 bases in the middle. The CDR3 region is CASSREGNSNEKLFF. In DNA form, the CDR3 reads TGTGCCAGCAGTCGGGAGGGAAATTCTAATGAAAAACTGTTTTTT.

This clone occurred a few times. The CDR3 spells CASSTTGYNEQFF. The CDR3 nucleotides are TGTGCCAGCAGCACAACAGGGTACAATGAGCAGTTCTTC. The chain couples TRBV7-9 to TRBJ2-1, with D possibly TRBD1 on 6 matching bases. Germline CDR1 SEHNR, CDR2 FQNEAQ (reference sequence). This CDR3 is built from 13 residues. V gave up 5 bases and J gave up 4 bases, with 9 bases separating them. Drawing the rest from reference TRBV7-9 and TRBJ2-1, the complete variable domain is DTGVSQNPRHKITKRGQNVTFRCDPISEHNRLYWYRQTLGQGPEFLTYFQNEAQLEKSRLLSDRFSAERPKGSFSTLEIQRTEQGDSAMYLCASSTTGYNEQFFGPGTRLTVL.

V gene TRBV9 combines with J gene TRBJ2-3; TRBD2 aligns across 13 bases. The germline V gene has CDR1 SGDLS and CDR2 YYNGEE. This CDR3 has 17 amino acids. Losses at the gene ends were 0 bases for V and 3 bases for J; bases not matched to a gene: 4. CDR3 residues: CASSVARTSGGTDTQYF. The CDR3 DNA reads as TGTGCCAGCAGCGTAGCTAGGACTAGCGGGGGTACAGATACGCAGTATTTT.

The V and J genes are TRBV19 and TRBJ2-1; D perhaps matches TRBD2 (6 bases). The germline CDR1 and CDR2 sequences are LNHDA and SQIVND (reference sequence). The CDR3 is 14 residues long. V dropped 3 bases and J dropped 0 bases, with 6 bases sitting between them. CDR3 in amino acids: CASSIGSSYNEQFF. In DNA, the CDR3 is TGTGCCAGTAGTATCGGGAGCTCCTACAATGAGCAGTTCTTC.

The rearrangement links TRBV6-5 to TRBJ2-7, with D perhaps matching TRBD2 (7 bases). Trimming shortened V by 8 bases and J by 1 base, and 18 bases separated the two germline ends. Per germline, CDR1 MNHEY and CDR2 SVGAGI. The length of the CDR3 is 15 residues. This CDR3 is CASRREGGGSYEQYF. The CDR3 nucleotides read TGTGCCAGCCGAAGGGAGGGAGGGGGGTCCTACGAGCAGTACTTC.

The chain's CDR3 is CASSYIPGPNTEAFF. The CDR3 nucleotides read TGTGCCAGCAGTTACATTCCAGGCCCGAACACTGAAGCTTTCTTT. This sequence joins TRBV6-2 or TRBV6-3 and TRBJ1-1; D is unclear. Germline V gene lookup returns CDR1 MNHEY and CDR2 SVGEGT. V was shortened by 2 bases and J by 1 base, with 11 bases between the two germline ends. This CDR3 has 15 residues.

The sample holds a few counts of this clone. The chain recombines TRBV5-1 with TRBJ1-2, with TRBD1 as a possible D gene (5 bases). Germline CDR1 is SGHRS and CDR2 is YFSETQ. The V end was cut by 3 bases, the J end by 8 bases, with 14 bases between. The CDR3 totals 13 residues. The DNA for the CDR3 is TGCGCCAGCAGCTCGACAAACCCAGGGGGCTACACCTTC. This codes for CASSSTNPGGYTF.

The chain employs TRBV5-1 and TRBJ2-2; perhaps TRBD2 as D (6 bases). Germline loops: CDR1 SGHRS, CDR2 YFSETQ. V lost 4 bases to trimming and J lost 6 bases, with 13 bases between them. The CDR3 sequence is 14 residues long. The CDR3 DNA is TGCGCCAGCAGCATAAACGGGGGTTCCGGGGAGCTGTTTTTT. Its translation is CASSINGGSGELFF.

The chain joins TRBV7-2 to TRBJ1-5; no firm D call. Between the trimmed V and J ends, which lost 4 bases and 0 bases, there was a span of 4 bases. Germline CDR1 SGHTA, CDR2 FQGNSA. The CDR3 contains 13 residues. Here the CDR3 reads CASSSRSNQPQHF. As DNA, the CDR3 is TGTGCCAGCAGCTCCCGTAGCAATCAGCCCCAGCATTTT. Full variable domain (outside the CDR3, taken from reference TRBV7-2 and TRBJ1-5): GAGVSQSPSNKVTEKGKDVELRCDPISGHTALYWYRQSLGQGLEFLIYFQGNSAPDKSGLPSDRFSAERTGGSVSTLTIQRTQQEDSAVYLCASSSRSNQPQHFGDGTRLSIL.

For the CDR3, the DNA is TGTGCCAGCAGCTCGGGACTCCACTACGAGCAGTACTTC. Amino acid sequence: CASSSGLHYEQYF. The rearrangement uses TRBV5-4 and TRBJ2-7, with D perhaps matching TRBD2 (6 bases). The CDR3 extends over 13 amino acids. V was pared by 3 bases and J by 3 bases, with 10 bases between. Germline assignment: CDR1 SGHNT and CDR2 YYREEE (reference sequence).

The chain combines TRBV5-1 with TRBJ2-7, with 9 bases fitting TRBD2. This CDR3 is 15 amino acids long. The germline V gene has CDR1 SGHRS and CDR2 YFSETQ. V was clipped by 0 bases and J by 5 bases; unmatched bases: 6. The CDR3 here is CASSLAPSGVDEQYF. The DNA of the CDR3 is TGCGCCAGCAGCTTGGCTCCTAGCGGGGTCGACGAGCAGTACTTC.

The chain is built from TRBV28 and TRBJ1-2; D not certain. This CDR3 contains 11 residues. Germline loops: CDR1 MDHEN, CDR2 SYDVKM. V was clipped by 5 bases and J by 7 bases, with 8 bases between them. This chain's CDR3 is CASSRRVGYTF. DNA of the CDR3: TGTGCCAGCAGTAGGAGAGTTGGCTACACCTTC.

This clone was seen only a few times. The chain employs TRBV10-1 and TRBJ2-5; the match to TRBD2 covers 12 bases. The CDR3 covers 17 residues. CDR1 and CDR2 (germline): WNHNN, SYGVQD (reference sequence). V lost 0 bases, J lost 2 bases, and 4 bases stayed unmatched. The CDR3 reads CASSESGTSGRQETQYF. The CDR3 nucleotides are TGCGCCAGCAGTGAGTCCGGGACTAGCGGGCGTCAAGAGACCCAGTACTTC.

This clone was found once. V gene TRBV6-5 combines with J gene TRBJ2-5, with D possibly being TRBD1 (7 bases). Looked up from germline, CDR1 is MNHEY and CDR2 is SVGAGI. The V gene lost 2 bases and the J gene lost 1 base, with 14 bases spanning the gap. This CDR3 has 16 amino acids. This CDR3 is CASSYRAGGSQETQYF. Written as DNA, the CDR3 is TGTGCCAGCAGTTACAGAGCAGGGGGGAGCCAAGAGACCCAGTACTTC.

This clone has just a few counts. This chain uses TRBV14 with TRBJ1-1; unclear D gene. The V end was cut by 5 bases, the J end by 1 base, with 11 bases between. The CDR3 spans 14 residues. Per germline, CDR1 SGHDN and CDR2 FVKESK. As DNA, the CDR3 is TGTGCCAGCAGCAAAGGCAGGCAGAACACTGAAGCTTTCTTT. Encoded protein: CASSKGRQNTEAFF.

The gene calls are TRBV15 and TRBJ1-3; TRBD1 matches at 9 bases. Trimming removed 4 bases from V and 2 bases from J; junction bases left unmatched: 3. The CDR3 spans 15 residues. From germline, CDR1 is LNHNV and CDR2 YYDKDF (reference sequence). For the CDR3, the DNA is TGTGCCACCAGCATAAGACAGGGGGCTGGAAACACCATATATTTT. Translation gives CATSIRQGAGNTIYF.

V gene TRBV4-1 combines with J gene TRBJ2-7; 8 bases are shared with TRBD1. The CDR3 contains 14 residues. The germline V gene has CDR1 MGHRA and CDR2 YSYEKL. Germline trimming cut 3 bases from V and 1 base from J; bases unmatched to any gene: 2. The CDR3 spells CASSHGQGSYEQYF. The CDR3 region has the DNA TGCGCCAGCAGCCACGGACAGGGATCCTACGAGCAGTACTTC.

V is TRBV6-1 and J is TRBJ1-2; D remains unclear. This CDR3 is built from 15 residues. V gave up 3 bases and J gave up 4 bases, with 15 bases separating them. From germline, CDR1 is MNHNS and CDR2 SASEGT. The CDR3 spells CASSDHRAGGYGYTF. The CDR3 bases are TGTGCCAGCAGTGACCACAGAGCTGGTGGCTATGGCTACACCTTC.

The V and J genes are TRBV19 and TRBJ2-1; TRBD2 matches 7 bases. Germline CDR1 reads LNHDA; CDR2 reads SQIVND (reference sequence). Germline trimming cut 6 bases from V and 3 bases from J; bases unmatched to any gene: 8. The CDR3 has 15 residues. The CDR3 coding sequence is TGTGCCAGTAGCCTGTGGGGGGGAGACTACAATGAGCAGTTCTTC. Its protein product is CASSLWGGDYNEQFF. The whole variable domain, filled in from reference TRBV19 and TRBJ2-1, reads DGGITQSPKYLFRKEGQNVTLSCEQNLNHDAMYWYRQDPGQGLRLIYYSQIVNDFQKGDIAEGYSVSREKKESFPLTVTSAQKNPTAFYLCASSLWGGDYNEQFFGPGTRLTVL.

The CDR3 nucleotides are TGCGCCAGCAGCGTGACTAGCGGGAACACCGGGGAGCTGTTTTTT. It translates to CASSVTSGNTGELFF. This chain uses TRBV5-1 with TRBJ2-2; 9 positions match TRBD2. There are 15 residues in the CDR3. The germline V gene has CDR1 SGHRS and CDR2 YFSETQ. The V segment lost 4 bases and the J segment 1 base; nucleotides outside the gene matches: 2. Full variable domain (rest looked up from reference TRBV5-1 and TRBJ2-2): KAGVTQTPRYLIKTRGQQVTLSCSPISGHRSVSWYQQTPGQGLQFLFEYFSETQRNKGNFPGRFSGRQFSNSRSEMNVSTLELGDSALYLCASSVTSGNTGELFFGEGSRLTVL.

This chain joins TRBV28 and TRBJ1-4, with a tentative D call TRBD1 (6 bases). The V gene's germline CDR1 is MDHEN and CDR2 SYDVKM. With 2 bases removed from V and 8 bases from J, the gap between germline ends came to 15 bases. This CDR3 spans 15 amino acids. The DNA of the CDR3 is TGTGCCAGCAGTTTAGGGGGGGCAGGGCGAGAAAAACTGTTTTTT. Amino acids: CASSLGGAGREKLFF.

The J gene is TRBJ2-7, the V gene TRBV6-5; the D is unclear. The CDR3 totals 13 residues. Germline V lookup: CDR1 MNHEY, CDR2 SVGAGI. Trimming pared 6 bases from V and 4 bases from J, leaving 13 bases between. CDR3 nucleotide sequence: TGTGCCAGCAGGCCCTCGAGTTATTACGAGCAGTACTTC. It yields the protein CASRPSSYYEQYF.